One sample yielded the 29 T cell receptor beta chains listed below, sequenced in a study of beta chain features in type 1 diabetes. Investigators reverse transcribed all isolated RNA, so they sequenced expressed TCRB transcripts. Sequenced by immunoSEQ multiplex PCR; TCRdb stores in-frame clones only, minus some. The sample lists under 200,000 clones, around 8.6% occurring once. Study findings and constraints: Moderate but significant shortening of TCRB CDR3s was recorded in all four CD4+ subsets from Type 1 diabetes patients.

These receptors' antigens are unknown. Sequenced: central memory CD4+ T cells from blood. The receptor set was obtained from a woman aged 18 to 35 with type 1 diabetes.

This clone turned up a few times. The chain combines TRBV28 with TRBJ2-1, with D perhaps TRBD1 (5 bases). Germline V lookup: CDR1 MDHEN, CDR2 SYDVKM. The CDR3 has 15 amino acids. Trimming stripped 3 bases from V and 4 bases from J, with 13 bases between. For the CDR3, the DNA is TGTGCCAGCAGTTTGAATAGCCCAGGGTACAATGAGCAGTTCTTC. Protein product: CASSLNSPGYNEQFF.

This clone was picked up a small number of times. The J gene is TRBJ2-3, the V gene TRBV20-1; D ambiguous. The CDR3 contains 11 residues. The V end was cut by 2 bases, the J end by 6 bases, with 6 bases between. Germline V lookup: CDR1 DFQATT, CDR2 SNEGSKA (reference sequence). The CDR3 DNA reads TGCAGTGCTAGATCAGCGGATACGCAGTATTTT. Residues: CSARSADTQYF.

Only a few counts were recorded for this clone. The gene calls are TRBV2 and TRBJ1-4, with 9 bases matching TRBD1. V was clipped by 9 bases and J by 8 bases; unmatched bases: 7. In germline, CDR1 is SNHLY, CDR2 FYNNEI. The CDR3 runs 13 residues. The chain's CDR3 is CASRTGVVEKLFF. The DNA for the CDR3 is TGTGCCAGTCGGACAGGGGTTGTGGAAAAACTGTTTTTT.

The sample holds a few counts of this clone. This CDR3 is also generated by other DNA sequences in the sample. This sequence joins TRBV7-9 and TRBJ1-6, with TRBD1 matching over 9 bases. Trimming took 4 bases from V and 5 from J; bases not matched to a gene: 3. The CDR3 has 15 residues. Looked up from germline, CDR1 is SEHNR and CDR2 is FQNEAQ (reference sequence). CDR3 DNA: TGTGCCAGCAGCTCACAGGGGGCGGATAATTCACCCCTCCACTTT. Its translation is CASSSQGADNSPLHF.

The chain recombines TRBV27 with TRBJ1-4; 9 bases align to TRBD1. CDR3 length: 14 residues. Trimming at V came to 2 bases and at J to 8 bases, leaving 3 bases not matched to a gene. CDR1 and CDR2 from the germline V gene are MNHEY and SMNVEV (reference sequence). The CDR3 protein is CASSLRDRVEKLFF. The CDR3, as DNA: TGTGCCAGCAGTTTACGGGACAGGGTCGAAAAACTGTTTTTT. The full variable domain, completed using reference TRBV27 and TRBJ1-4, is EAQVTQNPRYLITVTGKKLTVTCSQNMNHEYMSWYRQDPGLGLRQIYYSMNVEVTDKGDVPEGYKVSRKEKRNFPLILESPSPNQTSLYFCASSLRDRVEKLFFGSGTQLSVL.

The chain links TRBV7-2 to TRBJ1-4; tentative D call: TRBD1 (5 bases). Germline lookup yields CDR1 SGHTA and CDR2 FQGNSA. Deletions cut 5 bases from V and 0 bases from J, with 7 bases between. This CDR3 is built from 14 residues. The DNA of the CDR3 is TGTGCCAGCAGCGAACAGGCAACTAATGAAAAACTGTTTTTT. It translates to CASSEQATNEKLFF.

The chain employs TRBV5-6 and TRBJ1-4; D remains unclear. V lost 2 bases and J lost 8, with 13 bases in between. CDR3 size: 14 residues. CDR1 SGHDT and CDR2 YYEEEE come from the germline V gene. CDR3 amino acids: CASSFGRGDEKLFF. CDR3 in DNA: TGTGCCAGCAGCTTTGGGCGGGGAGACGAAAAACTGTTTTTT.

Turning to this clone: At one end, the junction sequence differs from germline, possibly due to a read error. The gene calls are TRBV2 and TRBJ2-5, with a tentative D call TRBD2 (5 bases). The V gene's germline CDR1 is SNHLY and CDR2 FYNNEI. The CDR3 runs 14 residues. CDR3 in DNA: TGTGCCAGCAGCGAAGACTACGGGGTCGAGACCCAGTACTTC. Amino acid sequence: CASSEDYGVETQYF.

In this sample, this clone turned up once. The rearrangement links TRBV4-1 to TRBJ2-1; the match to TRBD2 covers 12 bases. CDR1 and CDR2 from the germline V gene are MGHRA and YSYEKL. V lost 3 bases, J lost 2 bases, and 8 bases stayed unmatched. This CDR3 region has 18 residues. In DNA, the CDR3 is TGCGCCAGCAGCCACCCGACTAGCGGGGGACCGGCCTACAATGAGCAGTTCTTC. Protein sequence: CASSHPTSGGPAYNEQFF.

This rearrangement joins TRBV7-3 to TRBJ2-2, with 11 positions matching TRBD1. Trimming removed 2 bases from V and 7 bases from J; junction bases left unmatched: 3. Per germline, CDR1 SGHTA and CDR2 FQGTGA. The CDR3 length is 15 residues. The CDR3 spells CASSLRTGGHGELFF. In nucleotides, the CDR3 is TGTGCCAGCAGCTTACGGACAGGGGGCCACGGGGAGCTGTTTTTT.

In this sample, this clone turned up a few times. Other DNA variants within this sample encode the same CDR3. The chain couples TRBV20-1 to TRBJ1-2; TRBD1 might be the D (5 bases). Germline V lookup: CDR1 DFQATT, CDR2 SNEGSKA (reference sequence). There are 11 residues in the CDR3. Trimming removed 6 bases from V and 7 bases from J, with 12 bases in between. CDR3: CSAGRGGGYTF. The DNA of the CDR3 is TGCAGTGCGGGACGGGGGGGTGGCTACACCTTC.

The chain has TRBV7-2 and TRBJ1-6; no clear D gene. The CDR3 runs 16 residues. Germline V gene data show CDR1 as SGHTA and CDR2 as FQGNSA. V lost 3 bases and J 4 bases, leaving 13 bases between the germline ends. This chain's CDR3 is CASSFGWAGYNSPLHF. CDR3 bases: TGTGCCAGCAGCTTTGGCTGGGCCGGATATAATTCACCCCTCCACTTT.

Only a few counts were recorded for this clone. The CDR3 DNA reads TGTGCCAGCCGTACGGGGGCCTACAATGAGCAGTTCTTC. Amino acid sequence: CASRTGAYNEQFF. This chain uses TRBV28 with TRBJ2-1; D might be TRBD2 (6 bases). Per germline, CDR1 MDHEN and CDR2 SYDVKM. The CDR3 runs to 13 residues. Trimming took 8 bases from V and 2 from J, leaving 10 bases between them. Complete variable domain (other parts from reference TRBV28 and TRBJ2-1): DVKVTQSSRYLVKRTGEKVFLECVQDMDHENMFWYRQDPGLGLRLIYFSYDVKMKEKGDIPEGYSVSREKKERFSLILESASTNQTSMYLCASRTGAYNEQFFGPGTRLTVL.

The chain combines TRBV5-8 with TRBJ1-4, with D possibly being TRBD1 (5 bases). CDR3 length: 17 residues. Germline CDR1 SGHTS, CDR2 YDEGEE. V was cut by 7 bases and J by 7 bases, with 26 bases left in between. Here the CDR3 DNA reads TGTGCCAGCGTAGGCCCCGGGACTGGACCAAGGGGTGAAAAACTGTTTTTT. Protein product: CASVGPGTGPRGEKLFF.

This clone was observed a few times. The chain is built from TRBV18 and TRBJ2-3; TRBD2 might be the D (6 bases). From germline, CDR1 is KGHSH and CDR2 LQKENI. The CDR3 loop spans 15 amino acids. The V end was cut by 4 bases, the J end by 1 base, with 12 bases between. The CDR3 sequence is CASSRPGTGTDTQYF. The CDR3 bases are TGTGCCAGCTCACGTCCCGGGACTGGCACAGATACGCAGTATTTT.

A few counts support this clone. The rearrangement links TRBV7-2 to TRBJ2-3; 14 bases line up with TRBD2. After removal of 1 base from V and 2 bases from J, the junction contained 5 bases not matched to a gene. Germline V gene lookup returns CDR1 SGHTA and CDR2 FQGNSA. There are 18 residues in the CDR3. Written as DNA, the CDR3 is TGTGCCAGCAGCTTAGGTCGACTAGCGGGAGGGCCCACAGATACGCAGTATTTT. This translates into CASSLGRLAGGPTDTQYF.

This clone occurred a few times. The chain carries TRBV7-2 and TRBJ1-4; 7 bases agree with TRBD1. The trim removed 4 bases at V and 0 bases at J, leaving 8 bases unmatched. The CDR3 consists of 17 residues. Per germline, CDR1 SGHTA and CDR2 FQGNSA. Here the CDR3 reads CASSWVGTVSTNEKLFF. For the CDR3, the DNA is TGTGCCAGCAGCTGGGTCGGGACAGTATCAACTAATGAAAAACTGTTTTTT.

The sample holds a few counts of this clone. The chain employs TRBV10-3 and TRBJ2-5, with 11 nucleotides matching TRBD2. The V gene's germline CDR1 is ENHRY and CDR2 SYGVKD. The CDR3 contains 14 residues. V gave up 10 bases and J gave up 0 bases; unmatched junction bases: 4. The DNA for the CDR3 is TGTGCCACCCGACTAGCGGGGTACCAAGAGACCCAGTACTTC. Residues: CATRLAGYQETQYF.

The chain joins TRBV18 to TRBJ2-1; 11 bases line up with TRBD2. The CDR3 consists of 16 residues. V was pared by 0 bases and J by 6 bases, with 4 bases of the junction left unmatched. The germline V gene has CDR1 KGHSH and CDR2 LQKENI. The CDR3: CASSPPGTSGINEQFF. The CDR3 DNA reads TGTGCCAGCTCACCACCCGGGACTAGCGGAATCAATGAGCAGTTCTTC.

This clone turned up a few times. DNA for the CDR3: TGTGCCAGCAGCTTAATGGGGGGGGAGGATGAGCAGTTCTTC. Protein product: CASSLMGGEDEQFF. The chain joins TRBV7-3 to TRBJ2-1; 7 nucleotides match TRBD2. The CDR3 has 14 residues. V shed 1 base, J shed 8 bases, and the junction held 5 bases outside the gene matches. Germline loops: CDR1 SGHTA, CDR2 FQGTGA.

CDR3 in amino acids: CAWSGGAEQETQYF. CDR3 bases: TGTGCCTGGAGTGGTGGGGCCGAACAAGAGACCCAGTACTTC. The chain carries TRBV30 and TRBJ2-5, with D possibly TRBD1 on 5 matching bases. Germline lookup yields CDR1 GTSNPN and CDR2 SVGIG (reference sequence). The CDR3 length is 14 residues. Trimming pared 1 base from V and 2 bases from J, leaving 11 bases between.

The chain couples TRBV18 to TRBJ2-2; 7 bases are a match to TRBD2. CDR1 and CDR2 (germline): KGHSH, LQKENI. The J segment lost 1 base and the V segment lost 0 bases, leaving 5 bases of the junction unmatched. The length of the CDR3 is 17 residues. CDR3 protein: CASSPPSLALNTGELFF. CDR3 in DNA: TGTGCCAGCTCACCACCTTCACTAGCGTTGAACACCGGGGAGCTGTTTTTT.

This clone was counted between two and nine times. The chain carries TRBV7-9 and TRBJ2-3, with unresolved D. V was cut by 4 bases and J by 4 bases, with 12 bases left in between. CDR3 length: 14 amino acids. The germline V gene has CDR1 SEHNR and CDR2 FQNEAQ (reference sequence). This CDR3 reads CASSSSRFADTQYF. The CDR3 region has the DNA TGTGCCAGCAGCTCCTCTAGGTTCGCAGATACGCAGTATTTT.

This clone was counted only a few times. CDR3 DNA sequence: TGTGCCAGCAGCTTGGGGCCGGCGACCAATAATTCACCCCTCCACTTT. Translating gives CASSLGPATNNSPLHF. This chain connects TRBV11-2 to TRBJ1-6, with a weak D call TRBD1 (5 bases). Germline CDR1 and CDR2: SGHAT and FQNNGV. CDR3 length: 16 amino acids. The V and J ends lost 3 bases and 5 bases respectively, with 14 bases between them.

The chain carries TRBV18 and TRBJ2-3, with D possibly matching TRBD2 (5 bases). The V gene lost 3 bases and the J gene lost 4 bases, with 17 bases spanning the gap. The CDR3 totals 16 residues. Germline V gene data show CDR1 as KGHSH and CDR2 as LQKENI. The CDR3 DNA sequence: TGTGCCAGCTCACCGCAAGCTGCGGGCCAGGCAGATACGCAGTATTTT. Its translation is CASSPQAAGQADTQYF.

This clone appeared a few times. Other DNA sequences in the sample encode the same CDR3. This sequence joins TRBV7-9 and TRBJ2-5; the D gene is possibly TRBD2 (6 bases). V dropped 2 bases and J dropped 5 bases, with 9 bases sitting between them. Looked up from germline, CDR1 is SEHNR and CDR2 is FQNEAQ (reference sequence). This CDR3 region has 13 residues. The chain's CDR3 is CASSLTGVETQYF. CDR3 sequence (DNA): TGTGCCAGCAGCTTAACGGGGGTTGAGACCCAGTACTTC.

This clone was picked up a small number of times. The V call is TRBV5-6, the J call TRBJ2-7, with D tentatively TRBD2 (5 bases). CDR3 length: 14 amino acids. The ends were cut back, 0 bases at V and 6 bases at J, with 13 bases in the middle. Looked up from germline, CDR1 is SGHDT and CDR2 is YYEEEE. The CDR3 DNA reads TGTGCCAGCAGCTTGGGGACGGGAATCGGCGAGCAGTACTTC. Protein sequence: CASSLGTGIGEQYF.

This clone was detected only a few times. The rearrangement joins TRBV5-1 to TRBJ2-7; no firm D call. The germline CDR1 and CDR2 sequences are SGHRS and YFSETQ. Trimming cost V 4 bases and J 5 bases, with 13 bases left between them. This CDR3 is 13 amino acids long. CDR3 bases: TGCGCCAGCAGCCCGTATACAATCCACGAGCAGTACTTC. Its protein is CASSPYTIHEQYF.

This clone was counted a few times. The CDR3 loop is CASSSRIGTGYQETQYF. The CDR3 DNA reads TGTGCCAGCAGCTCCAGAATCGGGACAGGTTACCAAGAGACCCAGTACTTC. V usage is TRBV7-8 and J usage is TRBJ2-5, with 8 bases aligning to TRBD1. CDR1 is SGHVS and CDR2 is FQNEAQ in the germline V gene. V was pared by 4 bases and J by 0 bases, with 10 bases of the junction left unmatched. The CDR3 is made up of 17 amino acids.